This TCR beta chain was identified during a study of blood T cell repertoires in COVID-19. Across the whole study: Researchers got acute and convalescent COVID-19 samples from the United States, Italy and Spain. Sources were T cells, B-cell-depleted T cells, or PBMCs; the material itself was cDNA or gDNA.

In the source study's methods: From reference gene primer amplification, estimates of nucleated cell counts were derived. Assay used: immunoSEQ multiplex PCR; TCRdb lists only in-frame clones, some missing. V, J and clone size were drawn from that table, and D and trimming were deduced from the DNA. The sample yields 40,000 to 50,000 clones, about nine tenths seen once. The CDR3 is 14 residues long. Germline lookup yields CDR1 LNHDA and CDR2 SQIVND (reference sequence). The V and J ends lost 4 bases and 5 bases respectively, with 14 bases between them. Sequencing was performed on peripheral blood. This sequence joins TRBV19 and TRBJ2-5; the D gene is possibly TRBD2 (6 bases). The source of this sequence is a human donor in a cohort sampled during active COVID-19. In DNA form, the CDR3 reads TGTGCCAGTAGTAGAAATAGCGGAGTGGAGACCCAGTACTTC. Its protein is CASSRNSGVETQYF. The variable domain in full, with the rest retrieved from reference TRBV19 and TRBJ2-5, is DGGITQSPKYLFRKEGQNVTLSCEQNLNHDAMYWYRQDPGQGLRLIYYSQIVNDFQKGDIAEGYSVSREKKESFPLTVTSAQKNPTAFYLCASSRNSGVETQYFGPGTRLLVL.